This T cell receptor (beta chain) appears in the sequencing data of a study of monozygotic twins with inflammatory bowel disease. On this clonotype itself: The target antigen is unknown.

Two nested PCRs, roughly 16 and 10 cycles, amplified TCRalpha and TCRbeta cDNA. No DNA is given; TCRdb re-called the 5' RACE reads and lists each CDR3 protein once. The sample shows about 200,000 distinct CDR3 sequences, and roughly 7.5% sits with its ten largest clones. Germline V CDR1 and CDR2: SGHRS, YFSETQ. This CDR3 region has 15 residues. Notes on the study in general: Repertoire likeness was no different across concordant and discordant twins, perhaps owing to restricted power.

Sequenced: blood. The V call is TRBV5-1, the J call TRBJ1-2. This receptor was obtained from a human donor with ulcerative colitis or Crohn's disease, or a healthy co-twin of an affected twin (not recorded which). Here the CDR3 reads CASSLVEGSNYGYTF.